This T cell receptor (beta chain) was identified in a study of T cell responses to AZD1222 COVID-19 vaccine. About this clone: The antigen is not known.

This CDR3 region has 15 residues. Germline V lookup: CDR1 LGHDT, CDR2 YNNKEL (reference sequence). V dropped 4 bases and J dropped 0 bases, with 11 bases sitting between them. Sequenced by immunoSEQ multiplex PCR; TCRdb stores in-frame clones only, minus some. The sample lists about 110,000 clones; 65% to 90% were seen once. The study, taken as a whole, reports: The study sampled repertoires only after the peak T cell response. Spike-spanning, vaccine-associated CD4 TCRs were dominant at 160-218 and 743-854. At baseline, just a handful of AZD1222 recipients tested seropositive.

V is TRBV3-1 (or the pseudogene TRBV3-2) and J is TRBJ2-3; D possibly corresponds to TRBD1 (5 bases). The sample in question was peripheral blood, obtained on day 0 of AZD1222 vaccination. The sequence was collected from an adult in good health. CDR3 region: CASSPGALSTDTQYF. The DNA for the CDR3 is TGTGCCAGCAGCCCTGGGGCCTTAAGCACAGATACGCAGTATTTT.